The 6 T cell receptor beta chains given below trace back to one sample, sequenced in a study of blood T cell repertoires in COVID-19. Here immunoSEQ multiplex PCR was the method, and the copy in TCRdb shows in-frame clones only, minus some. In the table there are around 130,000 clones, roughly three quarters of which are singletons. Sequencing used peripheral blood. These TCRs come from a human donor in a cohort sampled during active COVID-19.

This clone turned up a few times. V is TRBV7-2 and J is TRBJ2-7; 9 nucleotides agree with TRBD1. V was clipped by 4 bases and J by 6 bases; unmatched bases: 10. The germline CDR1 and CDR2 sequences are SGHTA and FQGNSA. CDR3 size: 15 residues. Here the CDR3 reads CASSSKTGGLSEQYF. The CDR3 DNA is TGTGCCAGCAGCTCCAAGACAGGGGGACTGAGCGAGCAGTACTTC.

CDR3 in amino acids: CASSSQTVGEAFF. CDR3 DNA sequence: TGTGCCAGCAGTTCCCAGACAGTCGGAGAAGCTTTCTTT. The rearrangement links TRBV6-6 to TRBJ1-1; D may be TRBD1 (5 bases). CDR1 and CDR2 (germline): MNHNY, SVGAGI (reference sequence). Trimming stripped 4 bases from V and 8 bases from J, with 14 bases between. The CDR3 loop spans 13 amino acids.

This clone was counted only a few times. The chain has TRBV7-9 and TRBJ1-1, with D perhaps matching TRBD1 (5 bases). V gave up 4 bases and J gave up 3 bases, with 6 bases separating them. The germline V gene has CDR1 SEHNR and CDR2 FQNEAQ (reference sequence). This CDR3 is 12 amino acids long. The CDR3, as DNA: TGTGCCAGCAGCTCAGGGCACACTGAAGCTTTCTTT. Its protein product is CASSSGHTEAFF.

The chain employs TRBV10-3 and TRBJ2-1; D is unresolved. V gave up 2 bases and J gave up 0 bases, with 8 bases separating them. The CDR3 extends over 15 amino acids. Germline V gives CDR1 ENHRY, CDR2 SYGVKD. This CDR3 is CAISEEESSYNEQFF. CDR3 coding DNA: TGTGCCATCAGTGAGGAGGAAAGCTCCTACAATGAGCAGTTCTTC.

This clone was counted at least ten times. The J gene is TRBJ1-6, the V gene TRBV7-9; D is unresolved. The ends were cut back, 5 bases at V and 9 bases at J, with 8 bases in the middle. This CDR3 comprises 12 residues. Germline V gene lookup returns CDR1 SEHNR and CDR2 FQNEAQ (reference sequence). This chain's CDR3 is CASSPGSSPLHF. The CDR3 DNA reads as TGTGCCAGCAGCCCGGGGAGTTCACCCCTCCACTTT.

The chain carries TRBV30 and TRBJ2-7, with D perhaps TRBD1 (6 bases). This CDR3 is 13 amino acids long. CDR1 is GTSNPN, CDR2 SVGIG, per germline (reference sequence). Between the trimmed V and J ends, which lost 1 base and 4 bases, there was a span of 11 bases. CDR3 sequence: CAWSAGAAYEQYF. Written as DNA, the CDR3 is TGTGCCTGGAGTGCAGGGGCTGCTTACGAGCAGTACTTC.